The present TCR beta chain was sequenced within a study of cytomegalovirus exposure and HLA in healthy donors (dated by TCRdb to between 2016 and 2019). A note on the overall study: An earlier analysis of roughly 570 of the donors reported about 280 Gb of sequence data and approximately 120 million unique TCR beta sequences obtained from about 170 million T cells. About 320 gigabases of sequencing data and approximately 80 million unique TCR sequences were included in an early release covering over 600 HLA-typed donors. Among the roughly 370 genotyped donors, approximately 77% belonged to the genetic ancestry cluster associated with self-reported Caucasian donors. The study aimed to test whether cataloging public T cell receptors could reveal signatures of past pathogen exposure. The study profiled the T cell repertoires of under 850 subjects by immunosequencing and related them to cytomegalovirus serostatus. Besides the first cohort of hundreds of subjects, a separate validation cohort made up of 90 to 150 different subjects was used. To predict cytomegalovirus infection status, the study combined high-throughput TCR immunosequencing, statistical association of individual TCRs with disease status, and machine learning. A later analysis re-examined previously published TCR beta repertoires from hundreds of donors and added high-resolution HLA genotyping to investigate patterns of TCR occurrence. The later analysis used no new phenotypic data to find candidate immune exposures, relying instead on TCR beta sequences and their occurrence across donors. An earlier analysis of roughly 600 of the donors used high-throughput TCR beta sequencing to judge whether each TCR beta V gene segment behaved as functional or pseudogenic. Donor age, sex, ethnicity and CMV serostatus were compiled alongside the repertoire data. A later genetic analysis used genome-wide SNP genotypes for 398 of the 666 donors, treating that subset as a discovery cohort. All discovery cohort repertoires had been generated on a single sequencing platform. HLA typing covered class I and class II loci at four-digit resolution. The number of donors typed differed by locus, with roughly 620-630 for A, B, C, DRB1 and DQB1, approximately 500 for DQA1, 600 to 610 for DPA1, and some 440 for DPB1. A handful of DR-DQ haplotypes were handled as single units for association and clustering because linkage in the cohort was strong. Among some 400 genotyped donors of the cohort, an average of roughly 240,000 unique TCR beta nucleotide sequences were sequenced per donor, about a sixth of them non-productive.

In total, about 650 healthy bone marrow donors made up the cohort. At the time of sampling, every cohort member was nominally healthy, though immune exposures that went unrecorded were likely present. The donor tested CMV seropositive, placing the donor among the 289 seropositive members of the cohort. Every donor gave a peripheral blood sample, and the peripheral blood mononuclear cells from that sample were used for TCR beta sequencing. Genomic DNA extraction from the blood cell samples was performed with the Qiagen DNeasy Blood Extraction Kit. The paper's findings and limits, for the study overall: In an earlier analysis of some 550 of the donors, most TCR beta V segments were observed in productive rearrangements about 90% or about 30% of the time, broadly matching IMGT annotations. A further reported finding was that TCR beta sequences accurately predicted the HLA-A and HLA-B alleles for most subjects in the first cohort. The classifier was reported to diagnose cytomegalovirus status with high specificity and sensitivity in both the original and validation cohorts. A later genetic analysis associated a missense DCLRE1C variant with V-gene and J-gene trimming of TCR beta chains, and an independent cohort replicated the association. A few of the identified cytomegalovirus-associated TCR beta chains were confirmed in vitro to be specific for cytomegalovirus antigens. While some public TCRs were present in many individuals, most TCR sequences turned up only very rarely across donors. Because HLA typing was missing for some donors at each locus, association tests included only the typed subset. Presence/absence analyses assumed roughly uniform sequencing depth across donors, an assumption that may not hold. A later analysis found that HLA-associated TCR beta chains were more clonally expanded and had lower generation probabilities than equally common non-associated chains. In a later analysis, the rate of TCR association differed among HLA loci, with DRB1 alleles having the most associated TCRs and HLA-C alleles having the fewest. A later analysis found that most CMV-associated TCR beta chains appeared HLA-restricted, with HLA associations seemingly driven largely by CMV exposure. Because counts were too low, under 20 rarely observed V segments, including chromosome 9 orphons, were left out of the earlier analysis of 500 to 750 of the donors. According to the authors, the approach could potentially be generalized to other disease states and immunological phenotypes. At a false discovery rate of 0.05, a later analysis linked some 17,000 TCR beta sequences to specific HLA alleles. In a later analysis, several top co-occurrence clusters were reported to appear linked to parvovirus B19, influenza, CMV and Epstein-Barr virus. CMV serostatus was the only immune exposure information available for the cohort. The cohort was sequenced for TCR beta chains only, and without alpha or paired-chain data the features that could be detected were limited. In a later genetic analysis, fewer N-insertions in productive TCRs were reported among donors in an Asian-associated ancestry cluster than the approximately 710-donor mean. Correlated functional status among segregating V segments might be attributable to linkage disequilibrium, but an unknown experimental factor could not be ruled out. A group of highly shared sequence variants was considered likely to be a technical artifact of the sequencing pipeline. When HLA alleles, especially DR and DQ, strongly co-occurred, TCR associations were difficult to assign to individual alleles. The 87-base-pair reads could not distinguish some IMGT-functional V segments, including TRBV6-2 and TRBV6-3, so those segments were excluded. A total of 150 to 200 TCR beta chains were listed by the study as associated with cytomegalovirus.

Relative to germline, V is 7 bases shorter and J is 3 bases shorter, with 16 bases between their ends. The CDR3 numbers 14 residues from cysteine through phenylalanine. Kept here is only the CDR3 DNA, which spans 42 bases and is read in frame from base 1. For CDR1 and CDR2, the germline V gene lists MDHEN and SYDVKM. Library method: the immunoSEQ multiplex PCR assay. A mixture of 60 forward primers for TCR Vbeta segments and 13 reverse primers for TCR Jbeta segments was used in the multiplex PCR. The CDR3 region of rearranged TCR beta genes was amplified from genomic DNA with a multiplex PCR assay. The amplified TCR beta libraries were sequenced on the Illumina HiSeq System as 87-base-pair reads. The authors' analysis ran thus. A later analysis tallied approximately 87 million unique TCR beta chains across the 610 or so repertoires, and approximately 11 million of those chains were shared by two or more donors. A nearest-neighbor algorithm error-corrected the raw reads and collapsed the reads into unique sequences, merging closely related sequences to remove PCR and sequencing errors. V, D and J gene segments were assigned by aligning CDR3 sequences to IMGT reference sequences. For a sequence to be retained, a match of at least six nucleotides to both a V gene segment and a J gene segment was required. A rearrangement counted as productive if the CDR3 had no stop codons and remained in frame with V and J, and every other rearrangement counted as non-productive. CDR3 was defined by IMGT convention, running from the second conserved V-encoded cysteine to the conserved J-encoded phenylalanine. In an earlier analysis of approximately 500 of the donors, sequences lacking an unambiguous match to a single V gene segment were excluded. In an earlier analysis of approximately 500 of the donors, a V segment was called functional when productive rearrangements were above 56.7%, and segregating when the standard deviation between donors exceeded 5%. A statistical classification framework was developed to diagnose cytomegalovirus status using the catalog of TCR beta chain sequences. V and J gene assignment, in a later analysis, came from comparing TCR nucleotide sequences with IMGT/GENE-DB human TR gene sequences. In a later analysis, CDR3 sequences and most-parsimonious VDJ recombination scenarios were assigned using the TCRdist pipeline. In a later analysis, every TCR beta chain was defined by the combination of its CDR3 amino acid sequence and its V-gene family, and reads without a unique V-gene family were dropped. As a way to deal with suspected cross-contamination and a sequencing artifact, a later analysis dropped roughly 600 nucleotide sequences that were highly shared and had low generation probability. In a later analysis, a clonal expansion index for each public chain was calculated from normalized within-repertoire ranks of inferred template counts. A later analysis computed generation probabilities with a VDJ recombination model fitted to out-of-frame rearrangements, and checked the results against IGoR. In a later analysis, hypergeometric tests were used to score TCR-TCR, TCR-HLA and TCR-CMV co-occurrence, with a repertoire-size bias correction applied to TCR pairs. In a later analysis, false discovery rates were estimated by permuting HLA or CMV assignments 20 times. In a later analysis, co-occurring TCRs were grouped with DBSCAN, and TCRdist sequence similarity was added when clustering was performed within HLA-allele-positive subsets. Repertoires with fewer than 30,000 or more than 120,000 public chains were left out of co-occurrence clustering, as were about 5 repertoires with anomalous nucleotide sharing. TCRdb's version of the immuneACCESS table is confined to in-frame rearrangements and falls short of the full clone set. An unresolved V gene accounts for under half of the shortfall where checked; the remainder is of unknown origin. The V and J calls and clone size were taken over from that table, and D and trimming were inferred from the DNA. This sample comprises roughly 190,000 clones, roughly 74% of them detected only once. About 14% of the sample rests with the top ten.

As regards this clone: There is no known antigen for this receptor. The sample holds no much larger clone one base away, and base qualities are not on file.

The sequence was collected from a young woman in good health and CMV-seropositive. The sample consisted of PBMCs. Recombination joined TRBV28 with TRBJ2-7; the D gene is perhaps TRBD2, on 6 matching bases. The CDR3 is CASTPGGDGYEQYF. The DNA reads as follows: TGTGCCAGCACCCCCGGGGGTGACGGCTACGAGCAGTACTTC.